Described below is a single T cell receptor beta chain sequence and its context. The antigen it recognizes is unknown. It has no much larger one-base neighbor in the sample; base qualities were not kept. Separate from the approximately 730-subject first cohort, the validation cohort of 120 subjects was the group to which the donors belonged. The sample comes from a study of cytomegalovirus exposure and HLA in healthy donors (dated by TCRdb to the late 2010s). Some background on the complete study: A later analysis indicated that the 95 to 150 validation repertoires were generated on the platform also employed for the 720 or so repertoires of the first cohort. Along with the approximately 620-subject first cohort, a separate validation cohort of over 90 different subjects was used. The study aimed to test whether cataloging public T cell receptors could reveal signatures of past pathogen exposure. To predict cytomegalovirus infection status, the study combined high-throughput TCR immunosequencing, statistical association of individual TCRs with disease status, and machine learning.

The paper's findings and limits, for the study overall: Most TCR sequences were observed very rarely across donors, whereas some public TCRs were present in many individuals. In vitro tests confirmed that a few of the cytomegalovirus-associated TCR beta chains recognize cytomegalovirus antigens. According to the authors, the approach could potentially be generalized to other disease states and immunological phenotypes. A later analysis had no HLA typing for the validation cohort, so co-occurrence there was scored across all 110 or so repertoires. In both the original and validation cohorts, the classifier was reported to diagnose cytomegalovirus status with high specificity and sensitivity. In the study, roughly 160 TCR beta chains were listed as associated with cytomegalovirus. A later analysis found that TCRs clustered in the first cohort also tended to co-occur in the 120 validation repertoires, with 94% of cluster scores above 0.

Preparation of the library involved the immunoSEQ multiplex PCR assay. Processing in the source paper ran as follows. A statistical classification framework was built to diagnose cytomegalovirus status from the catalog of TCR beta chain sequences. TCRdb stores this immuneACCESS table with in-frame sequences only. Part of the clones is absent; in the studies checked, under half of the shortfall reflects unresolved V genes, and no reason is known for the rest. D and trimming come from the DNA, and the V and J calls and clone size come from that table. Across this sample there are 150,000 to 200,000 clones, with around 83% seen only once. Roughly an eighth of the sample is in the top ten clones. Measured from the cysteine to the phenylalanine, the CDR3 is 16 residues long. Of the read, only the CDR3 DNA is kept; its 48 bases are in frame from base 1. CDR1 MDHEN and CDR2 SYDVKM were looked up in the germline V gene. V sheds 5 bases and J sheds 5 bases, leaving 21 bases between their ends.

Sequencing used PBMCs. The sequence was collected from a woman aged 25 to 39 in good health and CMV-seropositive. The rearrangement combines TRBV28 with TRBJ2-5, and the D gene may be TRBD1, 6 bases matching. The CDR3 region reads CASSPNLDSAGETQYF. The nucleotides read TGTGCCAGCAGTCCCAACCTGGACAGCGCTGGGGAGACCCAGTACTTC.